This paragraph covers one T cell receptor beta chain sequence. Antigen: not known. This specimen comes from a study of graft-versus-host responses after intestinal transplantation. Study background: Isolated intestinal, liver-intestinal, or multivisceral transplants had been given to the recipients. Anti-thymocyte globulin induction was given to all recipients, followed by tacrolimus and steroids for roughly 3 years. Study results and caveats: Present in recipient marrow, GvH clones included some that appeared first in ileum or blood. Early post-transplant HvG declines were associated with peak circulating GvH clone levels.

The repertoire was sequenced with immunoSEQ multiplex PCR; TCRdb's copy has only in-frame clones and lacks some. The repertoire holds 98,000 or so clones, with roughly nine tenths as singletons. This CDR3 comprises 13 residues. The V end lost 2 bases, the J end lost 4 bases, and 10 bases lay between the germline ends. From germline, CDR1 is SGHRS and CDR2 YFSETQ. The rearrangement joins TRBV5-1 to TRBJ2-7; tentatively, D is TRBD1 (6 bases). The TCR originated in a human donor who received an intestinal transplant. The starting material was unstimulated CD4+ T cells sorted from spleen or lymph node cells, obtained before intestinal transplant. DNA of the CDR3: TGCGCCAGCAGCTTCGACAGGTGGTACGAGCAGTACTTC. It encodes CASSFDRWYEQYF.